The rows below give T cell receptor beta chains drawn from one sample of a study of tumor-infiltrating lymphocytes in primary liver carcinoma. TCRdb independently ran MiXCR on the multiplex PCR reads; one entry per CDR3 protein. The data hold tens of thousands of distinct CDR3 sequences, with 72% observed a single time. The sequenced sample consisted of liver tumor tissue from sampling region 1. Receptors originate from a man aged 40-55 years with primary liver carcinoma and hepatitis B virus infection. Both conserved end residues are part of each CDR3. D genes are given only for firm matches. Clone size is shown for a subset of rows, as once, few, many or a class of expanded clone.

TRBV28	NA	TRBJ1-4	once	TGTACCAGCAGTCAAACCCAGGGGAACCCGAAAGGAAAACTGTTTTTT	CTSSQTQGNPKGKLFF
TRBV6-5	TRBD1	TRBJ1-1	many	TGTGCCAGCAGGGGACAGGGGAAGAACACTGAAGCTTTCTTT	CASRGQGKNTEAFF
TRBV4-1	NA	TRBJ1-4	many	TGCGCCAGCAGCCAAGAACCCGGACAGAATGAAAAACTGTTTTTT	CASSQEPGQNEKLFF
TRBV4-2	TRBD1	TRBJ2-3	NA	TGTGTCAGCTGCCAAGGACAGGGGGATTTGGATACGCAGTACTTT	CVSCQGQGDLDTQYF
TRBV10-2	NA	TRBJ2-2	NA	TGCGCCAGCAGTATGGCGCGGGGATGGAACACCCGGGAGCTGTTTTTT	CASSMARGWNTRELFF
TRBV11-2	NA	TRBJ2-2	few	TGTGCCAGCAGCCTTGAGGCCTCGGACACCGGGGAGCTGTTTTTC	CASSLEASDTGELFF
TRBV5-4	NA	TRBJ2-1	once	TGTGCCAACAGATGCTACCGGGACGCCGGGCGTGAGCAGTTCTTC	CANRCYRDAGREQFF
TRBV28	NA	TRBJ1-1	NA	TGTGCCAGCAGTTTAGGGGTCTCAGGTGAAGCATTCTTT	CASSLGVSGEAFF
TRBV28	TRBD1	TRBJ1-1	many	TGTGCCAGCAGTTCTGGACAGGGGAACACTGAAGCTTTCTTT	CASSSGQGNTEAFF
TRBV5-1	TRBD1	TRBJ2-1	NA	TGCTTCAGCAGCTTGTGGGACAGGGTAGAAAATGAGCAGTTCTTC	CFSSLWDRVENEQFF
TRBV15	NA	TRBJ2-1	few	TGTGCCACCAGCAGAGATCTCTGGGGCAATGAGCAGTTCTTC	CATSRDLWGNEQFF
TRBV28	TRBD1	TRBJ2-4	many	TGTGCCATTGGGACAGGGAAAAACATTCAGTACTTC	CAIGTGKNIQYF
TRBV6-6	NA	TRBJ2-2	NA	TGTTCCAGCAGTTACCGAGCAACCTGGGAGCTGTTTTTT	CSSSYRATWELFF
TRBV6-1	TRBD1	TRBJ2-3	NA	TGTGCCAGCAGAGTGCGACAGGGACCTGCCGAAGATACGCAGTATTTT	CASRVRQGPAEDTQYF
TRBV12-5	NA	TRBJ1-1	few	TGTACTAGTGGTTTGGGGCAGGGCGAAGCCTTCTTT	CTSGLGQGEAFF
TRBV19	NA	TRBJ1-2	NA	TGTGCCAGTACCGAAAATACAGGGTTTGGCGGCTACACCTTC	CASTENTGFGGYTF
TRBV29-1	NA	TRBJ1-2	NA	TGTAGCGCCGCGGATCCGGACTATGACTACACCTTC	CSAADPDYDYTF